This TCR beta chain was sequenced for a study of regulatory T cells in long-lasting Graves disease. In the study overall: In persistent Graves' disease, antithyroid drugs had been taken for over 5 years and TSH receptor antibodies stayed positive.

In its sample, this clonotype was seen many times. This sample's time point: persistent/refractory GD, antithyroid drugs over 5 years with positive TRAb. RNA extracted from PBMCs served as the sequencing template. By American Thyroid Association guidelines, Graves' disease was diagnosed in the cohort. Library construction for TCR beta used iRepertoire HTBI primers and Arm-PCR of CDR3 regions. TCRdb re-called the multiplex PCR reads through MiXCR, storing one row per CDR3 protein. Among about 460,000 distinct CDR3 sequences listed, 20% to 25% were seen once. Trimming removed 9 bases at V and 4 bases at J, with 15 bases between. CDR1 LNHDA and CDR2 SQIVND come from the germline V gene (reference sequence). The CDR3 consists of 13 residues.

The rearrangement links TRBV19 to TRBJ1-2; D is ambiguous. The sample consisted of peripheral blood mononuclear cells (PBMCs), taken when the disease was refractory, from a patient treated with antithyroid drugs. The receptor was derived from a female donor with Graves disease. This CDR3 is CASSVGGLYGYTF. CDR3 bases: TGTGCCAGCTCAGTTGGCGGGCTCTATGGCTACACCTTC.